This passage covers 18 T cell receptor beta chains from one sample sequenced in a study of identical twins. TCRdb independently ran MiXCR on the 5' RACE reads; one entry per CDR3 protein. The sample consists of 250,000 to 300,000 distinct CDR3 sequences, roughly 10% of them appearing once. The sample was also reused in another study, on yellow fever vaccine responses in identical twins.

The specimen was CD8+ T cells sorted from blood. These TCRs come from a young woman in good health.

This clonotype was seen repeatedly, ten times or more. The chain has TRBV12-3 or TRBV12-4 and TRBJ2-5, with D possibly called TRBD1 or TRBD2 (6 bases each). The CDR3 totals 15 residues. The V end was cut by 5 bases, the J end by 5 bases, with 18 bases between. This CDR3 reads CASSPPGADEETQYF. In DNA form, the CDR3 reads TGTGCCAGCAGTCCACCGGGGGCCGACGAGGAGACCCAGTACTTC.

This rearrangement joins TRBV9 to TRBJ2-2; D is ambiguous. Germline lookup yields CDR1 SGDLS and CDR2 YYNGEE. The ends were cut back, 0 bases at V and 7 bases at J, with 7 bases in the middle. The length of the CDR3 is 13 residues. For the CDR3, the DNA is TGTGCCAGCAGCGTAGAGGCCGTCGGGGAGCTGTTTTTT. It is translated as CASSVEAVGELFF.

The sample holds many counts of this clonotype. J is TRBJ1-6 and V is TRBV11-2; D is ambiguous. The CDR3 covers 16 residues. Per the germline V gene, CDR1 is SGHAT and CDR2 is FQNNGV. V lost 2 bases, J lost 7 bases, and 15 bases lay in between. CDR3 coding DNA: TGTGCCAGCAGCTTAAAGTATTGGGGTGAAAATTCACCCCTCCACTTT. Amino acid sequence: CASSLKYWGENSPLHF. Full variable domain (outside the CDR3, taken from reference TRBV11-2 and TRBJ1-6): EAGVAQSPRYKIIEKRQSVAFWCNPISGHATLYWYQQILGQGPKLLIQFQNNGVVDDSQLPKDRFSAERLKGVDSTLKIQPAKLEDSAVYLCASSLKYWGENSPLHFGNGTRLTVT.

There are a few counts of this clonotype. This sequence joins TRBV24-1 and TRBJ1-2; D is unresolved. The germline V and J ends were trimmed by 3 bases and 3 bases, with 10 bases remaining between them. The CDR3 covers 14 residues. From germline, CDR1 is KGHDR and CDR2 SFDVKD. The chain's CDR3 is CATSDAGLHYGYTF. The CDR3 nucleotides read TGTGCCACCAGTGATGCCGGGCTTCACTATGGCTACACCTTC.

This clonotype was detected only a few times. The J gene is TRBJ2-3, the V gene TRBV7-9; 10 nucleotides match TRBD2. V lost 5 bases to trimming and J lost 4 bases; unmatched junction nucleotides: 12. CDR1 SEHNR and CDR2 FQNEAQ come from the germline V gene (reference sequence). The CDR3 loop spans 17 amino acids. The CDR3 protein is CASSPYLAGEAADTQYF. Here the CDR3 DNA reads TGTGCCAGCAGCCCCTATCTAGCGGGAGAGGCGGCAGATACGCAGTATTTT. The whole variable domain, filled in from reference TRBV7-9 and TRBJ2-3, reads DTGVSQNPRHKITKRGQNVTFRCDPISEHNRLYWYRQTLGQGPEFLTYFQNEAQLEKSRLLSDRFSAERPKGSFSTLEIQRTEQGDSAMYLCASSPYLAGEAADTQYFGPGTRLTVL.

This clonotype was counted at least ten times. The chain uses TRBV4-2 and TRBJ2-7; D unclear. There are 15 residues in the CDR3. The germline CDR1 and CDR2 sequences are LGHNA and YNFKEQ. V was clipped by 1 base and J by 0 bases, with 10 bases between them. For the CDR3, the DNA is TGTGCCAGCAGCCAAGTGACGGATAGCTCCTACGAGCAGTACTTC. Its protein product is CASSQVTDSSYEQYF.

This clonotype was counted many times. The CDR3 DNA sequence: TGCAGCGTTTATGGGGACAATGAGCAGTTCTTC. Its translation: CSVYGDNEQFF. This rearrangement joins TRBV29-1 to TRBJ2-1; D unclear. Trimming left V 5 bases short and J 5 bases short, with 7 bases between. CDR3 length: 11 residues. Germline V CDR1 and CDR2: SQVTM, ANQGSEA.

The V gene is TRBV5-1, the J gene TRBJ2-5; 11 bases are shared with TRBD2. CDR1 and CDR2 (germline): SGHRS, YFSETQ. CDR3 length: 16 residues. V shed 3 bases, J shed 4 bases, and the junction held 8 bases outside the gene matches. The DNA of the CDR3 is TGCGCCAGCAGCTGGGCACTAGCGGGGGTCGGAGAGACCCAGTACTTC. As protein: CASSWALAGVGETQYF.

This clonotype was seen a handful of times. The chain has TRBV27 and TRBJ2-7, with D possibly being TRBD2 (5 bases). CDR3 size: 14 residues. The germline V and J ends were trimmed by 3 bases and 3 bases, with 12 bases remaining between them. Looked up from germline, CDR1 is MNHEY and CDR2 is SMNVEV (reference sequence). The CDR3, as DNA: TGTGCCAGCAGTTTCACTAGGTCATTCTACGAGCAGTACTTC. It yields the protein CASSFTRSFYEQYF.

This clonotype was recorded many times. This rearrangement joins TRBV6-5 to TRBJ2-7, with 7 bases that match TRBD1. The CDR3 totals 15 residues. Germline V CDR1 and CDR2: MNHEY, SVGAGI. After removal of 4 bases from V and 2 bases from J, the junction contained 8 bases not matched to a gene. The CDR3 spells CASSLIRDSTYEQYF. CDR3 nucleotides: TGTGCCAGCAGTTTGATCCGGGACAGTACCTACGAGCAGTACTTC.

This clonotype has a handful of counts. The V gene is TRBV3-1, the J gene TRBJ2-5; D possibly corresponds to TRBD1 (5 bases). Germline values: CDR1 LGHDT, CDR2 YNNKEL (reference sequence). The length of the CDR3 is 15 residues. The V gene lost 3 bases and the J gene lost 5 bases, with 16 bases spanning the gap. This chain's CDR3 is CASSHPAGWFETQYF. For the CDR3, the DNA is TGTGCCAGCAGCCATCCGGCAGGGTGGTTTGAGACCCAGTACTTC.

Only a few counts were recorded for this clonotype. The CDR3 sequence is CASSLQTRANEKLFF. Here the CDR3 DNA reads TGCGCCAGCAGCTTACAGACACGGGCTAATGAAAAACTGTTTTTT. The rearrangement uses TRBV4-1 and TRBJ1-4; unclear D gene. Germline V gene data show CDR1 as MGHRA and CDR2 as YSYEKL. The V end was cut by 5 bases, the J end by 3 bases, with 13 bases between. The CDR3 runs 15 residues.

In its sample, this clonotype was seen a few times. V usage is TRBV7-9 and J usage is TRBJ1-1; D is unclear. Trimming removed 3 bases from V and 11 bases from J, with 10 bases in between. This CDR3 is 11 amino acids long. The germline V gene has CDR1 SEHNR and CDR2 FQNEAQ (reference sequence). CDR3 loop: CASSFGEAAFF. In DNA, the CDR3 is TGTGCCAGCAGCTTTGGTGAGGCGGCTTTCTTT.

The table lists this clonotype with many counts. The V and J genes are TRBV9 and TRBJ1-5, with no clear D. The CDR3 totals 15 residues. The germline CDR1 and CDR2 sequences are SGDLS and YYNGEE. V was pared by 2 bases and J by 0 bases, with 9 bases between. The CDR3 nucleotides read TGTGCCAGCAGCGTCGGGTCTGGTAGCAATCAGCCCCAGCATTTT. Protein sequence: CASSVGSGSNQPQHF.

This clonotype was recorded a few times. Here the CDR3 reads CAITPGGENTEAFF. As DNA, the CDR3 is TGTGCCATCACTCCGGGGGGTGAGAACACTGAAGCTTTCTTT. The rearrangement uses TRBV10-3 and TRBJ1-1, with D possibly matching TRBD1 (5 bases). Germline CDR1 is ENHRY and CDR2 is SYGVKD. Trimming shortened V by 7 bases and J by 1 base, and 13 bases separated the two germline ends. The CDR3 is made up of 14 amino acids.

The table lists this clonotype with many counts. The V and J genes are TRBV5-1 and TRBJ1-1; tentatively, D is TRBD1 (6 bases). The CDR3 is 15 residues long. Trimming took off 2 bases at V and 5 bases at J, with 16 bases between the two ends. Germline loops: CDR1 SGHRS, CDR2 YFSETQ. CDR3 nucleotides: TGCGCCAGCAGCTTTTTCGGGGGGCTGGGGACTGAAGCTTTCTTT. It yields the protein CASSFFGGLGTEAFF.

The chain couples TRBV7-9 to TRBJ2-7, with D maybe TRBD2 (6 bases). Germline V lookup: CDR1 SEHNR, CDR2 FQNEAQ (reference sequence). The CDR3 contains 15 residues. The V end was cut by 2 bases, the J end by 3 bases, with 14 bases between. The CDR3 is CASSLPTAGNYEQYF. DNA for the CDR3: TGTGCCAGCAGCTTACCGACAGCGGGCAACTACGAGCAGTACTTC.

The genes are TRBV18 and TRBJ2-1; possibly TRBD2 for D (6 bases). This CDR3 has 14 residues. V was clipped by 4 bases and J by 8 bases, with 15 bases between them. Germline lookup yields CDR1 KGHSH and CDR2 LQKENI. The DNA of the CDR3 is TGTGCCAGCTCACGAACGGGAGCCTATGATGAGCAGTTCTTC. Translating it yields CASSRTGAYDEQFF.